A selection of T cell receptor beta chains follows, all from one sample in a study of PD-1 blockade in mismatch repair-deficient tumors. Produced via immunoSEQ multiplex PCR; TCRdb's table is partial and in-frame only. This table holds 120,000 or so clones, 86% found once. Sequences were derived from peripheral blood, sampled 44 weeks after starting pembrolizumab. Source of these receptors: an adult with mismatch repair-deficient cancer. CDR3s include the opening cysteine and the closing phenylalanine or tryptophan. Fields, in order: clone size, D gene, J gene, V gene, CDR3 DNA, CDR3 protein. D genes are given only for firm matches. Expanded clones are given a class, and other clones once, few, many or no size at all.

clone size: few; D gene: .; J gene: TRBJ1-2; V gene: TRBV29-1; CDR3 DNA: TGCAGCGTTGATCGGCAGGGATCGCATGGCTACACCTTC; CDR3 protein: CSVDRQGSHGYTF
clone size: .; D gene: TRBD1; J gene: TRBJ1-4; V gene: TRBV4-2; CDR3 DNA: TGTGCCAGCAGCACAGGACAGGGAGGAGAAAAACTGTTTTTT; CDR3 protein: CASSTGQGGEKLFF
clone size: .; D gene: .; J gene: TRBJ2-3; V gene: TRBV30; CDR3 DNA: TGTGCCTGGACCCGGGGAGCCGCAGATACGCAGTATTTT; CDR3 protein: CAWTRGAADTQYF
clone size: .; D gene: TRBD1; J gene: TRBJ2-7; V gene: TRBV5-1; CDR3 DNA: TGCGCCAGCAGCTTGGGGACAGGGATCTCCTACGAGCAGTACTTC; CDR3 protein: CASSLGTGISYEQYF
clone size: few; D gene: TRBD1; J gene: TRBJ1-2; V gene: TRBV7-2; CDR3 DNA: TGTGCCAGCAGCTTAGCGACAGGGGGCGTCGGAAGCTACACCTTC; CDR3 protein: CASSLATGGVGSYTF
clone size: .; D gene: TRBD2; J gene: TRBJ2-3; V gene: TRBV10-3; CDR3 DNA: TGTGCCACCGGTCGTCCTAGCGGGGTTGTTCGCTCAGATACGCAGTATTTT; CDR3 protein: CATGRPSGVVRSDTQYF
clone size: .; D gene: .; J gene: TRBJ2-1; V gene: TRBV7-8; CDR3 DNA: TGTGCCAGCAGCCACGACCGACTAGAAGTCATTGAGCAGTTCTTC; CDR3 protein: CASSHDRLEVIEQFF
clone size: .; D gene: .; J gene: TRBJ2-7; V gene: TRBV19; CDR3 DNA: TGTGCCAGTAAAAGCTCAGAACTCCCCCCCTACGAGCAGTACTTC; CDR3 protein: CASKSSELPPYEQYF
clone size: .; D gene: TRBD1; J gene: TRBJ2-2; V gene: TRBV11-1; CDR3 DNA: TGTGCCAGCAGCTTAGCCTGGACAGGGTCCGGGGAGCTGTTTTTT; CDR3 protein: CASSLAWTGSGELFF
clone size: .; D gene: .; J gene: TRBJ1-5; V gene: TRBV10-2; CDR3 DNA: TGCGCCAGCAGTGAGTCCGGGGGCCAGCCCCAGCATTTT; CDR3 protein: CASSESGGQPQHF
clone size: .; D gene: .; J gene: TRBJ1-2; V gene: TRBV10-3; CDR3 DNA: TGTGCCATCAGTGAGGTTGTTGGCGATGGCTACACCTTC; CDR3 protein: CAISEVVGDGYTF
clone size: .; D gene: .; J gene: TRBJ2-5; V gene: TRBV27; CDR3 DNA: TGTGCCAGCAGTTATACTATTCAAGAGACCCAGTACTTC; CDR3 protein: CASSYTIQETQYF
clone size: few; D gene: .; J gene: TRBJ2-7; V gene: TRBV5-4; CDR3 DNA: TGTGCCAGCAGCTTAGGCGGGCGCCGGGGCGAGCAGTACTTC; CDR3 protein: CASSLGGRRGEQYF
clone size: .; D gene: TRBD1; J gene: TRBJ2-7; V gene: TRBV10-3; CDR3 DNA: TGTGCCACCAAACAGGGGACCTCCTACGAGCAGTACTTC; CDR3 protein: CATKQGTSYEQYF
clone size: .; D gene: .; J gene: TRBJ2-5; V gene: TRBV5-6; CDR3 DNA: TGTGCCAGCAGCTTTACGCAACGACGAGAGACCCAGTACTTC; CDR3 protein: CASSFTQRRETQYF
clone size: once; D gene: .; J gene: TRBJ1-1; V gene: TRBV15; CDR3 DNA: TGTGCCACCAGCAGAGGCGGCGGTAACACTGAAGCTTTCTTT; CDR3 protein: CATSRGGGNTEAFF
clone size: .; D gene: .; J gene: TRBJ2-3; V gene: TRBV2; CDR3 DNA: TGTGCCAGCAGTGACACAGGCCTGTGGGATACGCAGTATTTT; CDR3 protein: CASSDTGLWDTQYF
clone size: .; D gene: TRBD2; J gene: TRBJ2-1; V gene: TRBV6-7; CDR3 DNA: TGTGCCAGCAGTTACTCGAGATTACCCAGAGCTAGCGGGAAATTCTACAATGAGCAGTTCTTC; CDR3 protein: CASSYSRLPRASGKFYNEQFF
clone size: .; D gene: .; J gene: TRBJ2-2; V gene: TRBV30; CDR3 DNA: TGTGCCTGGAGTCTTACGGATCCCGGGGAGCTGTTTTTT; CDR3 protein: CAWSLTDPGELFF
clone size: .; D gene: .; J gene: TRBJ2-6; V gene: TRBV11-3; CDR3 DNA: TGTGCCAGCATGACAGGATCAGGGGCCAACGTCCTGACTTTC; CDR3 protein: CASMTGSGANVLTF
clone size: .; D gene: TRBD1; J gene: TRBJ2-7; V gene: TRBV9; CDR3 DNA: TGTGCCAGCAGCGTAGGGGACAGGGTCTCCTACGAGCAGTACTTC; CDR3 protein: CASSVGDRVSYEQYF
clone size: .; D gene: TRBD1; J gene: TRBJ1-1; V gene: TRBV28; CDR3 DNA: TGTGCCAGCAGTCCCAGGGTGTACAGGGGGAGCACTGAAGCTTTCTTT; CDR3 protein: CASSPRVYRGSTEAFF
clone size: .; D gene: .; J gene: TRBJ2-5; V gene: TRBV5-1; CDR3 DNA: TGCGCCAGCAGCTTGGCGGGCGGTGGGGAGACCCAGTACTTC; CDR3 protein: CASSLAGGGETQYF
clone size: .; D gene: TRBD1; J gene: TRBJ2-7; V gene: TRBV10-3; CDR3 DNA: TGTGCCATCAGTGAGCCTATCGGGACAGTGCCACCCTACGAGCAGTACTTC; CDR3 protein: CAISEPIGTVPPYEQYF
clone size: .; D gene: TRBD2; J gene: TRBJ2-3; V gene: TRBV11-3; CDR3 DNA: TGTGCCAGCAGCTTGAGTACCAGCGGGAGTGGCACAGATACGCAGTATTTT; CDR3 protein: CASSLSTSGSGTDTQYF
clone size: .; D gene: TRBD1; J gene: TRBJ1-4; V gene: TRBV9; CDR3 DNA: TGTGCCAGCAGCCCCGACAGGGGTAATGAAAAACTGTTTTTT; CDR3 protein: CASSPDRGNEKLFF
clone size: .; D gene: TRBD2; J gene: TRBJ2-7; V gene: TRBV11-2; CDR3 DNA: TGTGCCAGCAGCTTAGTAGCGGGAGGGCCCTACGAGCAGTACTTC; CDR3 protein: CASSLVAGGPYEQYF
clone size: .; D gene: .; J gene: TRBJ1-1; V gene: TRBV28; CDR3 DNA: TGTGCCAGCAGTTTATCCACGAACACTGAAGCTTTCTTT; CDR3 protein: CASSLSTNTEAFF
clone size: .; D gene: .; J gene: TRBJ1-5; V gene: TRBV7-3; CDR3 DNA: TGTGCCAGCAGCTCCGGAAGACAGAATAGCAATCAGCCCCAGCATTTT; CDR3 protein: CASSSGRQNSNQPQHF
clone size: .; D gene: .; J gene: TRBJ2-3; V gene: TRBV5-4; CDR3 DNA: TGTGCCAGCAGCTCGGGACCCCACCGTTCCGATACGCAGTATTTT; CDR3 protein: CASSSGPHRSDTQYF
clone size: .; D gene: TRBD2; J gene: TRBJ2-2; V gene: TRBV19; CDR3 DNA: TGTGCCAGTACCACCCGGGACTACCCAAACACCGGGGAGCTGTTTTTT; CDR3 protein: CASTTRDYPNTGELFF
clone size: .; D gene: .; J gene: TRBJ2-3; V gene: TRBV4-2; CDR3 DNA: TGTGCCAGCAGCCGGATGATGCTAGCGCCTAGCACAGATACGCAGTATTTT; CDR3 protein: CASSRMMLAPSTDTQYF
clone size: once; D gene: .; J gene: TRBJ2-3; V gene: TRBV4-3; CDR3 DNA: TGCGCCAGCAGCCAAGATTGGACTTCTCAGGCGCAGTATTTT; CDR3 protein: CASSQDWTSQAQYF
clone size: .; D gene: .; J gene: TRBJ2-7; V gene: TRBV19; CDR3 DNA: TGTGCCACCTCCCTGGGCTACGAGCAGTACTTC; CDR3 protein: CATSLGYEQYF
clone size: .; D gene: .; J gene: TRBJ2-2; V gene: TRBV5-6; CDR3 DNA: TGTGCCAGCAGGAAGCGAACCAGGGAGCTGTTTTTT; CDR3 protein: CASRKRTRELFF
clone size: .; D gene: TRBD1; J gene: TRBJ1-5; V gene: TRBV28; CDR3 DNA: TGTGCCAGCAGTCCGACAGGGCCCGACAATCAGCCCCAGCATTTT; CDR3 protein: CASSPTGPDNQPQHF
clone size: .; D gene: TRBD1; J gene: TRBJ2-2; V gene: TRBV10-3; CDR3 DNA: TGTGCCATCAGTGATGGGACAGGGACCGGGGAGCTGTTTTTT; CDR3 protein: CAISDGTGTGELFF
clone size: .; D gene: .; J gene: TRBJ2-7; V gene: TRBV6-5; CDR3 DNA: TGTGCCAGCAGTTACGAAGATACCCCCTACGAGCAGTACTTC; CDR3 protein: CASSYEDTPYEQYF
clone size: .; D gene: .; J gene: TRBJ2-7; V gene: TRBV5-1; CDR3 DNA: TGCGCCAGCAGCTTGGAGGGGGCCTACGAGCAGTACTTC; CDR3 protein: CASSLEGAYEQYF
clone size: once; D gene: TRBD2; J gene: TRBJ2-3; V gene: TRBV10-2; CDR3 DNA: TGCGCCAGCAGTGTGGAGACTAGCTTCCCAGATACGCAGTATTTT; CDR3 protein: CASSVETSFPDTQYF
clone size: .; D gene: TRBD1; J gene: TRBJ1-5; V gene: TRBV7-8; CDR3 DNA: TGTGCCAGCAGCTTTCTTACGACAGGGGGGATTGGGCCCCAGCATTTT; CDR3 protein: CASSFLTTGGIGPQHF
clone size: .; D gene: .; J gene: TRBJ2-6; V gene: TRBV19; CDR3 DNA: TGTGCCAGTAGTATAAGGTTGGTAGGCTTCTCTGGGGCCAACGTCCTGACTTTC; CDR3 protein: CASSIRLVGFSGANVLTF
clone size: .; D gene: .; J gene: TRBJ2-7; V gene: TRBV9; CDR3 DNA: TGTGCCAGCAGCCCCCAGGGGTCCTACGAGCAGTACTTC; CDR3 protein: CASSPQGSYEQYF
clone size: .; D gene: .; J gene: TRBJ2-7; V gene: TRBV4-3; CDR3 DNA: TGCGCCAGCAGCCAAGATGATAGAGCCAGGGGACACGAGCAGTACTTC; CDR3 protein: CASSQDDRARGHEQYF
clone size: hyperexpanded; D gene: TRBD1; J gene: TRBJ1-2; V gene: TRBV29-1; CDR3 DNA: TGCAGCGTTGTGCCCGGGACAGGAGCCTATGGCTACACCTTC; CDR3 protein: CSVVPGTGAYGYTF